A single sample is the source of the 14 T cell receptor beta chains below, sequenced in a study of shared clonotypes between healthy human individuals. Some clones are missing from TCRdb's copy, which holds only in-frame ones; the method was immunoSEQ multiplex PCR. The profile shows roughly 2,500,000 clones, more than 85% of them singletons. Material for sequencing was naive CD4+ T cells from PBMCs. Described subset: CD45RA+ positively selected. These receptors all stem from a man between 18 and 29 years old in good health. Some clones in this sample may be carry-over from other donors' samples.

This clone has a single count. The chain employs TRBV29-1 and TRBJ1-1, with no clear D. CDR3 size: 13 residues. V lost 6 bases and J lost 2, with 13 bases in between. Germline assignment: CDR1 SQVTM and CDR2 ANQGSEA. CDR3 sequence (DNA): TGCAGCGTAGCTCAGAGGACCAACACTGAAGCTTTCTTT. Encoded protein: CSVAQRTNTEAFF.

This clone was observed a single time. This rearrangement joins TRBV7-2 to TRBJ2-7; weak D call: TRBD1 (6 bases). Germline V gene data show CDR1 as SGHTA and CDR2 as FQGNSA. The CDR3 consists of 14 residues. The V end was cut by 7 bases, the J end by 5 bases, with 18 bases between. The CDR3 region has the DNA TGTGCCAGCATCCAATCCGCAGGGGTGCACGAGCAGTACTTC. Translation gives CASIQSAGVHEQYF.

On this clone itself: This sample also contains other DNA sequences that code for the same CDR3. The rearrangement joins TRBV5-4 to TRBJ1-1, with D maybe TRBD1 (6 bases). Germline CDR1 reads SGHNT; CDR2 reads YYREEE (reference sequence). V was pared by 1 base and J by 1 base, with 8 bases between. The CDR3 runs 14 residues. For the CDR3, the DNA is TGTGCCAGCAGCTTGAAGGGGGGGAACACTGAAGCTTTCTTT. It specifies CASSLKGGNTEAFF.

The count of this clone is one. Other DNA sequences of this sample code for an identical CDR3. The chain links TRBV28 to TRBJ2-1; weak D call: TRBD2 (5 bases). In germline, CDR1 is MDHEN, CDR2 SYDVKM. The ends were cut back, 6 bases at V and 8 bases at J, with 14 bases in the middle. This CDR3 has 13 amino acids. The CDR3 DNA follows: TGTGCCAGCAGCCGCCCCCCGAGGGATGAGCAGTTCTTC. Protein product: CASSRPPRDEQFF.

The gene calls are TRBV7-2 and TRBJ2-5; D is ambiguous. The CDR3 extends over 14 amino acids. The ends were cut back, 4 bases at V and 1 base at J, with 10 bases in the middle. Germline CDR1 reads SGHTA; CDR2 reads FQGNSA. CDR3 sequence (DNA): TGTGCCAGCAGCTATAAAGTCCTCCAAGAGACCCAGTACTTC. Protein product: CASSYKVLQETQYF.

This clone was seen more than once but under ten times. The genes are TRBV28 and TRBJ1-1; D unresolved. This CDR3 is built from 12 residues. Trimming took 3 bases from V and 11 from J, leaving 13 bases between them. Germline V lookup: CDR1 MDHEN, CDR2 SYDVKM. This chain's CDR3 is CASSLGGLDAFF. The CDR3 DNA sequence: TGTGCCAGCAGTTTGGGAGGACTCGACGCTTTCTTT.

The V and J genes are TRBV28 and TRBJ1-2; possibly TRBD1 for D (5 bases). The CDR3 runs 17 residues. Germline assignment: CDR1 MDHEN and CDR2 SYDVKM. Trimming cost V 7 bases and J 3 bases, with 24 bases left between them. CDR3 nucleotides: TGTGCCAGCACTGATAACAAATTGGGGGGATTGGACTATGGCTACACCTTC. This encodes CASTDNKLGGLDYGYTF.

The table lists this clone with a count of one. CDR3: CASSQEGRANTGELFF. CDR3 in DNA: TGTGCCAGCAGCCAAGAGGGGAGGGCAAACACCGGGGAGCTGTTTTTT. The gene calls are TRBV4-2 and TRBJ2-2; 7 bases agree with TRBD2. Looked up from germline, CDR1 is LGHNA and CDR2 is YNFKEQ. J was trimmed by 2 bases and V by 0 bases; bases with no gene match: 3. The length of the CDR3 is 16 residues.

The chain employs TRBV5-1 and TRBJ2-3; TRBD2 matches 10 bases. The CDR3 consists of 16 residues. The trim removed 0 bases at V and 2 bases at J, leaving 3 bases unmatched. The V gene's germline CDR1 is SGHRS and CDR2 YFSETQ. CDR3 residues: CASSLALAGHTDTQYF. The CDR3 nucleotides read TGCGCCAGCAGCTTGGCACTAGCGGGGCACACAGATACGCAGTATTTT.

V and J are TRBV4-3 and TRBJ2-7; 9 bases are a match to TRBD1. Germline CDR1 and CDR2: LGHNA and YSLEER. The V and J ends lost 3 bases and 2 bases, in that order; junction bases with no gene match: 8. The CDR3 covers 16 residues. Here the CDR3 reads CASSHGPGQGAYEQYF. In DNA form, the CDR3 reads TGCGCCAGCAGCCATGGACCGGGACAGGGAGCCTACGAGCAGTACTTC.

The chain links TRBV29-1 to TRBJ2-3; D perhaps matches TRBD2 (5 bases). In germline, CDR1 is SQVTM, CDR2 ANQGSEA. V was pared by 7 bases and J by 6 bases, with 17 bases between. The CDR3 length is 13 residues. Here the CDR3 DNA reads TGCAGCGCATTAGCGATTTATGGGGATACGCAGTATTTT. This translates into CSALAIYGDTQYF.

The CDR3 loop is CASSPLTAGTASGNTIYF. CDR3 coding DNA: TGTGCCAGCTCACCCTTAACAGCCGGGACAGCTTCTGGAAACACCATATATTTT. J is TRBJ1-3 and V is TRBV18; 7 bases fit TRBD1. V trimming: 3 bases; J trimming: 1 base; junction bases outside the gene matches: 12. CDR1 is KGHSH and CDR2 is LQKENI in the germline V gene. The CDR3 runs 18 residues.

The chain combines TRBV6-5 with TRBJ1-2; TRBD1 agrees at 9 bases. The CDR3 totals 14 residues. CDR1 MNHEY and CDR2 SVGAGI come from the germline V gene. V dropped 2 bases and J dropped 7; count of bases not matched to a gene: 5. The CDR3 DNA is TGTGCCAGCAGTTACGGGGACAGGGCGGGTGGCTACACCTTC. Translation gives CASSYGDRAGGYTF.

V and J are TRBV5-1 and TRBJ2-2, with D hard to call. CDR1 and CDR2 from the germline V gene are SGHRS and YFSETQ. V was cut by 6 bases and J by 1 base, with 10 bases left in between. The CDR3 runs 14 residues. This CDR3 reads CASMMTGNTGELFF. Written as DNA, the CDR3 is TGCGCCAGCATGATGACGGGGAACACCGGGGAGCTGTTTTTT.